This TCR beta chain was profiled in a study of identifying expanded T cells in peripheral blood. Clones were read by immunoSEQ multiplex PCR, and TCRdb kept only the in-frame ones, dropping some. The table records roughly 100,000 clones, around 88% of them present only once. Study-wide results and caveats: Over two and four weeks, about 15 and 19 clones changed, versus roughly 1.1 between replicates. Clone count variance between approximately 2-week samples rose with total template count.

Collection occurred without any documented infections or immune events in donors. As concerns this clone: The antigen is undetermined.

Germline-derived CDR1 and CDR2 are MNHNY and SVGAGI (reference sequence). Trimming stripped 0 bases from V and 3 bases from J, with 15 bases between. The CDR3 is 16 residues long. The chain recombines TRBV6-6 with TRBJ2-7; D tentatively fits TRBD1 or TRBD2 (5 bases each). The clonotype originates from a person aged 18 to 75 in good health. Sequencing used blood. CDR3 loop: CASSYSRAGRGYEQYF. DNA of the CDR3: TGTGCCAGCAGTTACTCGAGAGCAGGGAGAGGCTACGAGCAGTACTTC.